The rows below give T cell receptor beta chains drawn from one sample of a study of blood T cell repertoires in COVID-19. The table came from immunoSEQ multiplex PCR; TCRdb's copy has only in-frame clones and leaves some out. The sample consists of about 160,000 clones, 60% to 85% of them appearing once. Sequenced input: peripheral blood. Receptors were obtained from a man aged 55-75 years with acute or convalescent COVID-19. Each CDR3 is given with its conserved first and last residue. Fields, in order: CDR3 protein, CDR3 DNA, D gene, clone size, J gene, V gene. A D gene is named only where the DNA matches it firmly. Clone size is shown for a subset of rows, as once, few, many or a class of expanded clone.

CDR3aa: CASSIGQREAFF
CDR3nt: TGTGCCAGTAGTATCGGACAGCGAGAAGCTTTCTTT
d_gene: NA
abundance: few
j_gene: TRBJ1-1
v_gene: TRBV19

CDR3aa: CASRPVTGIMETQYF
CDR3nt: TGTGCCAGCCGTCCCGTGACAGGTATAATGGAGACCCAGTACTTC
d_gene: NA
abundance: NA
j_gene: TRBJ2-5
v_gene: TRBV28

CDR3aa: CASSVASRGAVNEQFF
CDR3nt: TGTGCCAGCAGCGTAGCAAGTCGGGGGGCGGTCAATGAGCAGTTCTTC
d_gene: NA
abundance: NA
j_gene: TRBJ2-1
v_gene: TRBV9

CDR3aa: CSAVTVAKNIQYF
CDR3nt: TGCAGCGCCGTGACTGTAGCCAAAAACATTCAGTACTTC
d_gene: NA
abundance: NA
j_gene: TRBJ2-4
v_gene: TRBV29-1

CDR3aa: CASSLADRSPLNYTF
CDR3nt: TGCGCCAGCAGCTTGGCCGACAGGTCCCCGCTTAACTACACCTTC
d_gene: NA
abundance: NA
j_gene: TRBJ1-2
v_gene: TRBV5-1

CDR3aa: CASSQDRVDTGELFF
CDR3nt: TGCGCCAGCAGCCAAGACAGGGTCGACACCGGGGAGCTGTTTTTT
d_gene: NA
abundance: NA
j_gene: TRBJ2-2
v_gene: TRBV4-3

CDR3aa: CASSISTGERNQPQHF
CDR3nt: TGTGCCAGTAGTATCAGTACAGGGGAACGGAATCAGCCCCAGCATTTT
d_gene: TRBD1
abundance: NA
j_gene: TRBJ1-5
v_gene: TRBV19

CDR3aa: CAWSWGRIGNTIYF
CDR3nt: TGTGCCTGGAGTTGGGGCAGAATCGGAAACACCATATATTTT
d_gene: NA
abundance: NA
j_gene: TRBJ1-3
v_gene: TRBV30

CDR3aa: CASSSQGTTEAFF
CDR3nt: TGTGCCAGCAGCTCCCAGGGTACTACTGAAGCTTTCTTT
d_gene: NA
abundance: NA
j_gene: TRBJ1-1
v_gene: TRBV6-2/TRBV6-3

CDR3aa: CATSEVTSGTSYNEQFF
CDR3nt: TGTGCCACCAGTGAGGTGACTAGCGGGACATCCTACAATGAGCAGTTCTTC
d_gene: TRBD2
abundance: NA
j_gene: TRBJ2-1
v_gene: TRBV24-1

CDR3aa: CAWSGFSDRDEQYF
CDR3nt: TGTGCCTGGAGCGGATTCTCGGACAGGGACGAGCAGTACTTC
d_gene: TRBD1
abundance: few
j_gene: TRBJ2-7
v_gene: TRBV30

CDR3aa: CASLAPLNNEQFF
CDR3nt: TGTGCCTCACTAGCCCCCCTTAACAATGAGCAGTTCTTC
d_gene: NA
abundance: NA
j_gene: TRBJ2-1
v_gene: TRBV30

CDR3aa: CARDRGLGANEQFF
CDR3nt: TGTGCCAGGGACAGGGGGCTCGGGGCCAATGAGCAGTTCTTC
d_gene: TRBD1
abundance: NA
j_gene: TRBJ2-1
v_gene: TRBV19

CDR3aa: CAWSVSGARNRYTF
CDR3nt: TGTGCCTGGAGTGTATCAGGGGCGAGAAATCGCTACACCTTC
d_gene: NA
abundance: NA
j_gene: TRBJ1-2
v_gene: TRBV30

CDR3aa: CASSLQGHTEAFF
CDR3nt: TGTGCCAGCAGTTTACAGGGTCACACTGAAGCTTTCTTT
d_gene: NA
abundance: NA
j_gene: TRBJ1-1
v_gene: TRBV6-5

CDR3aa: CASSPPGRGQQETQYF
CDR3nt: TGTGCCAGCTCACCACCGGGAAGGGGGCAACAAGAGACCCAGTACTTC
d_gene: TRBD1
abundance: NA
j_gene: TRBJ2-5
v_gene: TRBV18

CDR3aa: CASRQGNNEQFF
CDR3nt: TGTGCCAGCAGACAGGGGAACAATGAGCAGTTCTTC
d_gene: TRBD1
abundance: NA
j_gene: TRBJ2-1
v_gene: TRBV6-6

CDR3aa: CASTGQGDAGELFF
CDR3nt: TGCGCCAGCACCGGACAGGGGGATGCCGGGGAGCTGTTTTTT
d_gene: TRBD1
abundance: once
j_gene: TRBJ2-2
v_gene: TRBV5-1

CDR3aa: CASSLFGQGNYGYTF
CDR3nt: TGTGCCAGCAGTTTATTTGGACAGGGGAACTATGGCTACACCTTC
d_gene: TRBD1
abundance: once
j_gene: TRBJ1-2
v_gene: TRBV27

CDR3aa: CALQTGVGEQYF
CDR3nt: TGTGCCTTACAGACAGGGGTGGGAGAGCAGTACTTC
d_gene: TRBD1
abundance: few
j_gene: TRBJ2-7
v_gene: TRBV10-3

CDR3aa: CASSYSQGFTEAFF
CDR3nt: TGTGCCAGCAGTTACTCGCAGGGATTCACTGAAGCTTTCTTT
d_gene: NA
abundance: NA
j_gene: TRBJ1-1
v_gene: TRBV6-5

CDR3aa: CAWSDTGGREKLFF
CDR3nt: TGTGCCTGGAGTGATACCGGGGGTCGGGAAAAACTGTTTTTT
d_gene: NA
abundance: NA
j_gene: TRBJ1-4
v_gene: TRBV30

CDR3aa: CASSGMTGSYNEQFF
CDR3nt: TGTGCCAGCAGCGGAATGACAGGGTCCTACAATGAGCAGTTCTTC
d_gene: TRBD1
abundance: NA
j_gene: TRBJ2-1
v_gene: TRBV9